This is a list of T cell receptor beta chains from one sample in a study of Ad26.COV2.S vaccination and SARS-CoV-2 variants. The assay was immunoSEQ multiplex PCR, and TCRdb's table has in-frame clones only and misses some. This sample has over 350,000 clones; around 85% occur once, and the top ten carry 3.5%. Sequenced material: peripheral blood, taken in a trial of Ad26.COV2.S vaccine versus placebo. The receptors here all came from a person aged 18-60 years who received the Ad26.COV2.S COVID-19 vaccine or a placebo. Each CDR3 is given with its conserved first and last residue. The D gene is left open where the match is weak. Where a row states a size, it is once, few, many or the class of an expanded clone; other rows omit it.

v_gene,abundance,d_gene,j_gene,CDR3nt,CDR3aa
TRBV14,once,TRBD1,TRBJ2-3,TGTGCCAGCAGCCAAGCCCGCGGGACAGGAAAGCAGTATTTT,CASSQARGTGKQYF
TRBV27,NA,NA,TRBJ1-1,TGTGCCAGCAGTTTATGGAATCAGAGGAACACTGAAGCTTTCTTT,CASSLWNQRNTEAFF
TRBV13,once,NA,TRBJ1-1,TGTGCCAGCAGCACCCTTACCCTGGGGGCGCCGGTCACTGAAGCTTTCTTT,CASSTLTLGAPVTEAFF
TRBV19,NA,NA,TRBJ1-2,TGTGCCAGTAGTATCCGAGGGGACGGCTATGGCTACACCTTC,CASSIRGDGYGYTF
TRBV4-1,NA,TRBD1,TRBJ1-3,TGCGCCAGCAGCCAACATGACAGGGGGCCCGGAAACACCATATATTTT,CASSQHDRGPGNTIYF
TRBV18,NA,NA,TRBJ2-2,TGTGCCAGCTCACCGTTGACAGGGAACACCGGGGAGCTGTTTTTT,CASSPLTGNTGELFF
TRBV11-2,NA,NA,TRBJ1-2,TGTGCCAGCAGGTCTCTCCCCAGGGGCGCGGAGGACTATGGCTACACCTTC,CASRSLPRGAEDYGYTF
TRBV23-1,NA,NA,TRBJ2-5,TGCGCCAGCAGCCACAAACAGATAACGTACCAAGAGACCCAGTACTTC,CASSHKQITYQETQYF
TRBV5-1,NA,TRBD1,TRBJ2-3,TGCGCCAGCAGCTTACTCTTACAGGGGGCTGGAGATACGCAGTATTTT,CASSLLLQGAGDTQYF
TRBV5-5,NA,TRBD2,TRBJ2-3,TGTGCCAGCACCGGAACTAGCGGGGGTATTTCTAGCACAGATACGCAGTATTTT,CASTGTSGGISSTDTQYF
TRBV27,NA,TRBD1,TRBJ1-4,TGTGCCAGCAGTTTAACTTTGACGGGACAGGATAATGAAAAACTGTTTTTT,CASSLTLTGQDNEKLFF
TRBV19,NA,TRBD1,TRBJ1-1,TGTGCCAGTGGCGGGACAGAGAACACTGAAGCTTTCTTT,CASGGTENTEAFF
TRBV11-1,NA,NA,TRBJ1-3,TGTGCCAGCAGCTTTTCCCTTGGATCTGGAAACACCATATATTTT,CASSFSLGSGNTIYF
TRBV4-1,NA,TRBD1,TRBJ1-2,TGCGCCAGCAGCCAATCGACCGGGACAGACTATGGCTACACCTTC,CASSQSTGTDYGYTF
TRBV6-5,NA,TRBD1,TRBJ1-1,TGTGCCAGCAGTCAGGGGGGCCCTGAAGCTTTCTTT,CASSQGGPEAFF
TRBV25-1,NA,TRBD1,TRBJ1-1,TGTGCCAGCAGTGATGGGACAGGGGACACTGAAGCTTTCTTT,CASSDGTGDTEAFF
TRBV29-1,NA,TRBD1,TRBJ1-5,TGCAGCGTTTGGGACAGGGGGAGCAATCAGCCCCAGCATTTT,CSVWDRGSNQPQHF
TRBV11-2,NA,NA,TRBJ2-7,TGTGCCAGCAGCCTTAGGGCTAGGGGGGGTACGTACGAGCAGTACTTC,CASSLRARGGTYEQYF
TRBV15,once,NA,TRBJ1-2,TGTGCCACCAGCAGAGAGCGACAGGCGATTAACTATGGCTACACCTTC,CATSRERQAINYGYTF
TRBV12-1,NA,NA,TRBJ1-2,TGTGCCAGCAGCTTCGGGGACAGGGTAAATGGCTACACCTTC,CASSFGDRVNGYTF
TRBV25-1,NA,NA,TRBJ2-6,TGTGCCAGCAGCCCACAGGGAAACTCTGGGGCCAACGTCCTGACTTTC,CASSPQGNSGANVLTF
TRBV5-1,NA,NA,TRBJ1-1,TGCGCCAGCAGCGGGGTGGAATCTCCCGAAGCTTTCTTT,CASSGVESPEAFF
TRBV30,once,NA,TRBJ1-6,TGTGCCTGGAAGGGGGTCCCCTATAATTCACCCCTCCACTTT,CAWKGVPYNSPLHF
TRBV10-3,NA,TRBD1,TRBJ1-4,TGTGCCATCAGTCCCGGGACAGGGGGCTTAGGTGAAAAACTGTTTTTT,CAISPGTGGLGEKLFF
TRBV24-1,NA,NA,TRBJ2-1,TGTGCCACCAGTGATTCTGGCAATGAGCAGTTCTTC,CATSDSGNEQFF
TRBV7-8,NA,NA,TRBJ1-1,TGTGCCAGCAGCGCGGGGACGAACACTGAAGCTTTCTTT,CASSAGTNTEAFF
TRBV5-1,NA,NA,TRBJ2-7,TGCGCCAGCAGCTTGTCGGGTCTTGGCATCGAGCAGTACTTC,CASSLSGLGIEQYF
TRBV6-5,NA,NA,TRBJ1-5,TGTGCCAGCAATACGGTCTTCTTAATGCCCCAGCATTTT,CASNTVFLMPQHF
TRBV5-1,NA,TRBD1,TRBJ1-4,TGCGCCAGCAGCTTGGGTCAGGGGGATGAAAAACTGTTTTTT,CASSLGQGDEKLFF
TRBV19,NA,TRBD1,TRBJ1-1,TGTGCCAGTAGTAGCCTATTCCGGGACAGGGGAACTGAAGCTTTCTTT,CASSSLFRDRGTEAFF
TRBV14,NA,TRBD1,TRBJ1-4,TGTGCCAGCAGCCCCAGGGGGCTCGGTGAAAAACTGTTTTTT,CASSPRGLGEKLFF
TRBV4-1,few,TRBD1,TRBJ1-6,TGCGCCAGCAGCCAAGAGGAGGGGGCGGGCTCACCCCTCCACTTT,CASSQEEGAGSPLHF
TRBV3-1/TRBV3-2,NA,TRBD1,TRBJ1-2,TGTGCCAGCAGCCCCCAGGGGGCGGGGGGCTATGGCTACACCTTC,CASSPQGAGGYGYTF
TRBV6-5,NA,NA,TRBJ1-1,TGTGCCAGCAGTTTTTCGGCCTCGAACACTGAAGCTTTCTTT,CASSFSASNTEAFF
TRBV7-8,NA,TRBD2,TRBJ2-1,TGTGCCAGCACCCCGACTAGCGGGGGGAATGAGCAGTTCTTC,CASTPTSGGNEQFF
TRBV6-6,NA,NA,TRBJ2-1,TGTGCCAGCAGTTACTCGAGCGTGTGGGAGCAGTTCTTC,CASSYSSVWEQFF
TRBV19,NA,TRBD1,TRBJ2-7,TGTGCCTCAAATTCCCCCGGGACAGGGGAGTACGAGCAGTACTTC,CASNSPGTGEYEQYF
TRBV7-9,NA,NA,TRBJ2-5,TGTGCCAGCAGCTTAGGAGGAGGGGAGACCCAGTACTTC,CASSLGGGETQYF
TRBV11-2,NA,TRBD2,TRBJ2-3,TGTGCCAGCAGCCAGAGGCGGGGTCTAGCGGGGGGCACAGATACGCAGTATTTT,CASSQRRGLAGGTDTQYF
TRBV6-2/TRBV6-3,NA,TRBD1,TRBJ1-5,TGTGCCAGCAGTTTGAAAGGGGGCAGCAATCAGCCCCAGCATTTT,CASSLKGGSNQPQHF
TRBV2,NA,TRBD1,TRBJ2-3,TGTGCCAGCAGTGGCGGGACAGGGGGCTGGGATACGCAGTATTTT,CASSGGTGGWDTQYF
TRBV6-5,NA,NA,TRBJ1-2,TGTGCCAGCAGTTACTCTTCCAGGGGAGACTATGGCTACACCTTC,CASSYSSRGDYGYTF
TRBV7-9,NA,NA,TRBJ2-1,TGTGCCAGCAGGGGACCCCTCCACAATGAGCAGTTCTTC,CASRGPLHNEQFF
TRBV19,NA,TRBD2,TRBJ2-3,TGTGCCAGTAGTACACTAGCGGGTACGGATACGCAGTATTTT,CASSTLAGTDTQYF
TRBV4-1,few,NA,TRBJ2-7,TGCGCCAGCAGCCAAGACCATACCTACGAGCAGTACTTC,CASSQDHTYEQYF
TRBV29-1,NA,NA,TRBJ1-4,TGCAGCGTTGGAGCTGGGGGTAATGAAAAACTGTTTTTT,CSVGAGGNEKLFF
TRBV5-1,once,TRBD1,TRBJ2-7,TGCGCCAGCAGCGGATCCGGGACAGGGGACGAGCAGTACTTC,CASSGSGTGDEQYF
TRBV27,NA,TRBD1,TRBJ1-2,TGTGCCAGCAGTCCAGGGGGCTATGGCTACACCTTC,CASSPGGYGYTF
TRBV5-1,NA,NA,TRBJ2-5,TGCGCCAGCAGCTTGGTTGGGGGGGAGACCCAGTACTTC,CASSLVGGETQYF
TRBV2,few,NA,TRBJ1-2,TGTGCCAGCAGTGGGGGTTCCTATGGCTACACCTTC,CASSGGSYGYTF
TRBV10-3,NA,NA,TRBJ2-3,TGTGCCATCAGTGGGGCACTCCTCACAGATACGCAGTATTTT,CAISGALLTDTQYF
TRBV30,NA,NA,TRBJ2-2,TGTGCCTGGAGTAGGCTGGTCACCGGGGAGCTGTTTTTT,CAWSRLVTGELFF
TRBV5-4,NA,TRBD1,TRBJ1-2,TGTGCCAGCACCCTACAGGGGGCCAACTATGGCTACACCTTC,CASTLQGANYGYTF
TRBV7-2,NA,NA,TRBJ1-6,TGTGCCAGCAAACTAGGGACTGAGAATTCACCCCTCCACTTT,CASKLGTENSPLHF